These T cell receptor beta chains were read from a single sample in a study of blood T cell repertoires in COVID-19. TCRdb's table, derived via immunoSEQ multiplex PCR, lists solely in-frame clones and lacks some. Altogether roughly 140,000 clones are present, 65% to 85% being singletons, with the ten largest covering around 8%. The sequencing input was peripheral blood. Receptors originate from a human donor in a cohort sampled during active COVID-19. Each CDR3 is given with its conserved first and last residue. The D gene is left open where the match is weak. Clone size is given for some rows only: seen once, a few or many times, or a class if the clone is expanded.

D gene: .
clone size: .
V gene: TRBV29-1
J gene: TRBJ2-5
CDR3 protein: CSVVGSQETQYF
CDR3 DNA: TGCAGCGTTGTCGGGAGCCAAGAGACCCAGTACTTC

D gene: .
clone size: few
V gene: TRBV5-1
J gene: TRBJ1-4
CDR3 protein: CASSVGAFAEKLFF
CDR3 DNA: TGCGCCAGCAGCGTGGGGGCCTTTGCTGAAAAACTGTTTTTT

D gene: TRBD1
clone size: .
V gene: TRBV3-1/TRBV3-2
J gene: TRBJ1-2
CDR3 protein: CASSQAWTGNNYGYTF
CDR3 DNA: TGTGCCAGCAGCCAAGCTTGGACAGGTAATAACTATGGCTACACCTTC

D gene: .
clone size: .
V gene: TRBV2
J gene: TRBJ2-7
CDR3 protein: CASTGDAYEQYF
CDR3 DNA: TGTGCCAGCACGGGGGACGCCTACGAGCAGTACTTC

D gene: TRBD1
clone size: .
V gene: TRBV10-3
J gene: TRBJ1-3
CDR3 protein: CAISSGGPGNTIYF
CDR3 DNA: TGTGCCATCAGTTCAGGGGGGCCTGGAAACACCATATATTTT

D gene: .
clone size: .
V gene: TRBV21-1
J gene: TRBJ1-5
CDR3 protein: CASSKAPEDDSNQPQHF
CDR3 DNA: TGTGCCAGCAGCAAAGCGCCAGAGGATGATAGCAATCAGCCCCAGCATTTT

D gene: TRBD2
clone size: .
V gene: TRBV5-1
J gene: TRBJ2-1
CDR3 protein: CASSWVPGTTGGVEQFF
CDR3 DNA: TGCGCCAGCAGCTGGGTTCCCGGGACTACCGGAGGTGTCGAGCAGTTCTTC

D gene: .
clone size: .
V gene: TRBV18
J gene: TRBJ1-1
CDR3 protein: CASSPPDSNTEAFF
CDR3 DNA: TGTGCCAGCTCACCGCCAGACTCGAACACTGAAGCTTTCTTT

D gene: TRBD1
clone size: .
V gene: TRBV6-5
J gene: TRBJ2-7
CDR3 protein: CASRERGRIYEQYF
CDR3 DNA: TGTGCCAGCAGAGAGAGGGGGCGCATCTACGAGCAGTACTTC

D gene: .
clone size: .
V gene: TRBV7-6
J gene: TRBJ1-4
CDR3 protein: CASSQREGKLFF
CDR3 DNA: TGTGCCAGCAGCCAACGGGAGGGAAAACTGTTTTTT

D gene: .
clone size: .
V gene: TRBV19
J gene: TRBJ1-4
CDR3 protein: CASSIDVTVSTEKLFF
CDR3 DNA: TGTGCCAGTAGTATAGACGTGACAGTTTCGACGGAAAAACTGTTTTTT

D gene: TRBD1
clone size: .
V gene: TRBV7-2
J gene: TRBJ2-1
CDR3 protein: CASSSRGRGYNEQFF
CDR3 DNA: TGTGCCAGCAGCTCCCGGGGCAGGGGGTACAATGAGCAGTTCTTC

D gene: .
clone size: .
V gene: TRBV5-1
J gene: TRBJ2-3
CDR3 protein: CASTGGYLWRTDTQYF
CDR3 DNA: TGCGCCAGCACCGGAGGGTACTTGTGGCGCACAGATACGCAGTATTTT

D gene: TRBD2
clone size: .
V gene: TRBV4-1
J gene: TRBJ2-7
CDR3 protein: CASSPHVAGGSYEQYF
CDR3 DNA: TGCGCCAGCAGCCCCCATGTAGCGGGGGGGAGCTACGAGCAGTACTTC

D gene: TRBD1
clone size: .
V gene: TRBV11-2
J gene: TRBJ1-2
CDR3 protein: CASSRTGQGNGGYTF
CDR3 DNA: TGTGCCAGCAGCCGAACGGGACAGGGGAACGGGGGCTACACCTTC

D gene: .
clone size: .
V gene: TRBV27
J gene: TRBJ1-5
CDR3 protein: CASGGGPHQPQHF
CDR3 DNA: TGTGCCAGCGGGGGGGGCCCACATCAGCCCCAGCATTTT

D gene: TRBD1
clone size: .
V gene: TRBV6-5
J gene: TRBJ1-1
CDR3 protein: CASSWTGNTEAFF
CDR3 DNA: TGTGCCAGCAGTTGGACAGGGAACACTGAAGCTTTCTTT

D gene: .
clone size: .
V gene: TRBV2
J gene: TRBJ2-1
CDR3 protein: CASRVGRPYNEQFF
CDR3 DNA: TGTGCCAGCAGGGTCGGGAGACCCTACAATGAGCAGTTCTTC

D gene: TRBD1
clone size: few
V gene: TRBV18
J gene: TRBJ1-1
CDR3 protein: CASSPPGTANTEAFF
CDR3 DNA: TGTGCCAGCTCACCTCCCGGGACAGCCAACACTGAAGCTTTCTTT

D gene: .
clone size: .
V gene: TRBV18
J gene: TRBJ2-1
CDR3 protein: CASSLNEQFF
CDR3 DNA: TGTGCCAGCTCCCTCAATGAGCAGTTCTTC

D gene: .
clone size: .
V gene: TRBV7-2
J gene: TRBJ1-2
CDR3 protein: CASSLGPNAFNYGYTF
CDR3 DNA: TGTGCCAGCAGCCTGGGCCCCAATGCCTTTAACTATGGCTACACCTTC

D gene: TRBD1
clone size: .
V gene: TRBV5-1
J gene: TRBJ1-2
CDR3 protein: CASSLAGTTGLDGYTF
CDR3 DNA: TGCGCCAGCAGCTTGGCTGGGACGACAGGGTTGGACGGCTACACCTTC

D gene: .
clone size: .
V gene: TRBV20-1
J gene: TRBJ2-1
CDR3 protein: CSASPRDSSFF
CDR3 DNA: TGCAGTGCTAGTCCCCGGGACTCGTCGTTCTTC

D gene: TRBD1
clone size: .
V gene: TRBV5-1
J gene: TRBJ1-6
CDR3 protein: CASSLGPGQGVRSPLHF
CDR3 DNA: TGCGCCAGCAGCTTGGGGCCTGGACAGGGGGTCCGGTCACCCCTCCACTTT

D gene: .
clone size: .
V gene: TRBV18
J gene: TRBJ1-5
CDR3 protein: CASSPRQNQPQHF
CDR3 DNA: TGTGCCAGCTCACCCCGACAGAATCAGCCCCAGCATTTT

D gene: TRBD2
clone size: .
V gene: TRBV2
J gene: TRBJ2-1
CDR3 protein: CASSGEGRGGFGQFF
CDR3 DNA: TGTGCCAGCAGTGGAGAGGGCCGGGGGGGTTTTGGGCAGTTCTTC

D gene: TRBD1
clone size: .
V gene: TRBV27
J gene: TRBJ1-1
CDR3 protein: CASSLQGARTEAFF
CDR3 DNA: TGTGCCAGCAGTTTGCAGGGGGCGCGGACTGAAGCTTTCTTT

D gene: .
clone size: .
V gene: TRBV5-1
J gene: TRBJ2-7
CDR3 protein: CASSPRTNEQYF
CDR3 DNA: TGCGCCAGCAGCCCACGGACTAACGAGCAGTACTTC

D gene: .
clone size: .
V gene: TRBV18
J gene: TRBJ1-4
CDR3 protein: CASSPTGGEEKLFF
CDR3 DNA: TGTGCCAGCTCACCGACGGGGGGGGAAGAAAAACTGTTTTTT

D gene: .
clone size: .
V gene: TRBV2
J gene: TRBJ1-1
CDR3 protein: CASSVEANTEAFF
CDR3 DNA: TGTGCCAGCAGTGTTGAAGCAAACACTGAAGCTTTCTTT

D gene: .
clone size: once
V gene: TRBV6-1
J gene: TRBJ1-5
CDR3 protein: CASSEATGGQPQHF
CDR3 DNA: TGTGCCAGCAGTGAAGCAACGGGAGGCCAGCCCCAGCATTTT

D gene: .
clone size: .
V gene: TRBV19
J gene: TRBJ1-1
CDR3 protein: CASKKNSNTEAFF
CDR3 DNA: TGTGCCAGTAAGAAAAACTCGAACACTGAAGCTTTCTTT

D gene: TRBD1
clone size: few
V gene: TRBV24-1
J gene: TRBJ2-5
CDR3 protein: CATSDSGQGETQYF
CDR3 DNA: TGTGCCACCAGTGATTCCGGACAGGGAGAGACCCAGTACTTC

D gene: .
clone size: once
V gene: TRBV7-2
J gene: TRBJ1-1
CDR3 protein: CASSLDPGVGIGYTEAFF
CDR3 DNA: TGTGCCAGCAGCTTAGACCCAGGGGTGGGGATCGGATACACTGAAGCTTTCTTT

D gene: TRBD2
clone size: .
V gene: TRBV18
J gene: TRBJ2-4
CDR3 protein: CASSPPSGGASTKNIQYF
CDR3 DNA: TGTGCCAGCTCACCACCGAGCGGGGGGGCCTCCACCAAAAACATTCAGTACTTC

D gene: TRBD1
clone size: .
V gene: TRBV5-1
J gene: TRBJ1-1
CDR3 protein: CASSPGQGITFF
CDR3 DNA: TGCGCCAGCAGCCCGGGACAGGGGATAACTTTCTTT

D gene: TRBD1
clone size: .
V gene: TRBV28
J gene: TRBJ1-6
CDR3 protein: CASSFRGLGSPLHF
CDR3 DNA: TGTGCCAGCAGCTTCAGGGGGCTGGGTTCACCCCTCCACTTT

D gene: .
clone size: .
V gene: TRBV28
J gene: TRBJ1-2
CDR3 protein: CASSGGGTPLYGYTF
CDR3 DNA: TGTGCCAGCAGCGGGGGAGGGACACCTCTCTATGGCTACACCTTC

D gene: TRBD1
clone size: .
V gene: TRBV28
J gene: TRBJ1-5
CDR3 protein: CASSPRMAGGRGAQHF
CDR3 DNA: TGTGCCAGCAGCCCTCGGATGGCAGGGGGCCGCGGGGCCCAGCATTTT

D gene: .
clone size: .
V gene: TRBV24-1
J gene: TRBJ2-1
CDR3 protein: CATSDRRGAEGEQFF
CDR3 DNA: TGTGCCACCAGCGATCGGAGGGGCGCAGAGGGGGAGCAGTTCTTC

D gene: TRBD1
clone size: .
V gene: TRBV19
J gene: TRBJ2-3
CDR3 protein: CASSDRGTTDTQYF
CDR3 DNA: TGTGCCAGTAGTGACAGGGGCACCACAGATACGCAGTATTTT

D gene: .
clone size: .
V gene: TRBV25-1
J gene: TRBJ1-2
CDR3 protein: CASSIGIGRIGYTF
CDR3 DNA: TGTGCCAGCAGCATCGGGATAGGGCGAATCGGCTACACCTTC

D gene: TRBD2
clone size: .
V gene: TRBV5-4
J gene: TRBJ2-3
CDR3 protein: CASSLLLAGGTDTQYF
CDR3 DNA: TGTGCCAGCAGCTTGCTCCTCGCGGGGGGCACAGATACGCAGTATTTT

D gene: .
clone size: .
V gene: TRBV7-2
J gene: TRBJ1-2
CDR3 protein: CASSLNPIVSNYGYTF
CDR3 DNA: TGTGCCAGCAGCTTAAATCCTATAGTCTCGAACTATGGCTACACCTTC

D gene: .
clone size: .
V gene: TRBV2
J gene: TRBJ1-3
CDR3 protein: CASSEDGLSGNTIYF
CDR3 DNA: TGTGCCAGCAGTGAAGACGGTCTCTCTGGAAACACCATATATTTT

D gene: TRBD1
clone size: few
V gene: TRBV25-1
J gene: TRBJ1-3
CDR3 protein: CASSVQGAGNTIYF
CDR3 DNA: TGTGCCAGCAGTGTACAGGGGGCTGGAAACACCATATATTTT

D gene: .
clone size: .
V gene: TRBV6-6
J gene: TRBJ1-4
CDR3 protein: CASSYSTGGREKLFF
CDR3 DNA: TGTGCCAGCAGTTACTCGACGGGGGGAAGGGAAAAACTGTTTTTT

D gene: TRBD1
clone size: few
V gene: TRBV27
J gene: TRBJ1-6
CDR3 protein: CASSLGTGGDSPLHF
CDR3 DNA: TGTGCCAGCAGTTTAGGAACAGGGGGGGATTCACCCCTCCACTTT

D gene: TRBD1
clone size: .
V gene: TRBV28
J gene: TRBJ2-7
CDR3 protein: CASSQDRVHEQYF
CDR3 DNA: TGTGCCAGCAGTCAAGACAGGGTACACGAGCAGTACTTC

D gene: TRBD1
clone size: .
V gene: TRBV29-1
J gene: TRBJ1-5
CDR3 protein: CSVTTGTGFSGNQPQHF
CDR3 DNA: TGCAGCGTAACCACCGGGACAGGGTTTAGTGGCAATCAGCCCCAGCATTTT

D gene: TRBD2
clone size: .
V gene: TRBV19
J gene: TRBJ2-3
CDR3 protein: CASSINSGGTDTQYF
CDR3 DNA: TGTGCCAGTAGTATTAATAGCGGGGGGACAGATACGCAGTATTTT

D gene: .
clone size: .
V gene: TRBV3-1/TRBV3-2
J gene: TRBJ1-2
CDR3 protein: CASSQDFARNYGYTF
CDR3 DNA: TGTGCCAGCAGCCAAGATTTTGCACGGAACTATGGCTACACCTTC

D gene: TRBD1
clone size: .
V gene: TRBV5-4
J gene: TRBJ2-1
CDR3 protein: CASSSRTGSSNEQFF
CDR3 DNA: TGTGCCAGCAGCTCCAGGACAGGGTCAAGCAATGAGCAGTTCTTC

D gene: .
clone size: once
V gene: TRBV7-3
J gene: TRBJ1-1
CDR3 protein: CASSSQGNFEAFF
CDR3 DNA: TGTGCCAGCAGCTCACAGGGAAACTTTGAAGCTTTCTTT

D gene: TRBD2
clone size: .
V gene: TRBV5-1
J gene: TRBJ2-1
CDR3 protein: CASTPSGTILYNEQFF
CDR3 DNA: TGCGCCAGCACCCCCAGTGGGACTATATTATACAATGAGCAGTTCTTC

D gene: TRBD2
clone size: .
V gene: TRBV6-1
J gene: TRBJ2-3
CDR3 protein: CASSEASGGPTDTQYF
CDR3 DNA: TGTGCCAGCAGTGAAGCGAGCGGGGGGCCCACAGATACGCAGTATTTT

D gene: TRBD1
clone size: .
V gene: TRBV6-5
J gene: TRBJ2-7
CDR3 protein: CASSRPGQGPSEQYF
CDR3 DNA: TGTGCCAGCAGTCGACCGGGACAGGGACCTAGCGAGCAGTACTTC